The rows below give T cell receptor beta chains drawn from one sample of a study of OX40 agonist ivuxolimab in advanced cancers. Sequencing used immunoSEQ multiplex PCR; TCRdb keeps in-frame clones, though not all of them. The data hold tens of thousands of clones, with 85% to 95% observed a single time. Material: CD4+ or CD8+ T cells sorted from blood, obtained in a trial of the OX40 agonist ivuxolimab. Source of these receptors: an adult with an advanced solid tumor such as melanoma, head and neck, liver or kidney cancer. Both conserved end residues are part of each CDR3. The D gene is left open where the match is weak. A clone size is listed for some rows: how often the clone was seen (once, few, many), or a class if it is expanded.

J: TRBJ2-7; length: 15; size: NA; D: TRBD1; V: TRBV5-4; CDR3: CASSPGQGTIHEQYF; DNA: TGTGCCAGCAGCCCCGGACAGGGCACGATCCACGAGCAGTACTTC
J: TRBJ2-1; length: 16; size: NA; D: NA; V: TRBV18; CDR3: CASSPPSRPANNEQFF; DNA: TGTGCCAGCTCACCTCCCAGCAGGCCCGCAAACAATGAGCAGTTCTTC
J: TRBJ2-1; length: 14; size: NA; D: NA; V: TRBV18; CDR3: CASSPSKVFNEQFF; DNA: TGTGCCAGCTCACCAAGTAAGGTGTTCAATGAGCAGTTCTTC
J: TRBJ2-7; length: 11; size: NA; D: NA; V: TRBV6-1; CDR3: CASRRVNEQYF; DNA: TGTGCCAGCAGGAGGGTTAACGAGCAGTACTTC
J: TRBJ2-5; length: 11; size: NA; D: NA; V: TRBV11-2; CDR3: CASSLQETQYF; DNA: TGTGCCAGCAGCTTACAGGAGACCCAGTACTTC
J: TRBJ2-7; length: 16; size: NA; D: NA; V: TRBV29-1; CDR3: CSVRGLLGAATYEQYF; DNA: TGCAGCGTCCGTGGGTTGTTAGGGGCTGCAACCTACGAGCAGTACTTC
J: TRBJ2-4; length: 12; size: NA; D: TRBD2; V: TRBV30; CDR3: CAWSGTSGSQYF; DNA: TGTGCCTGGAGTGGGACTAGCGGGAGCCAGTACTTC
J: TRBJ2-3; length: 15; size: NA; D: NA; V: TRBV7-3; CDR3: CASSLTSSGGDTQYF; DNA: TGTGCCAGCAGCTTAACTTCGTCCGGCGGGGATACGCAGTATTTT
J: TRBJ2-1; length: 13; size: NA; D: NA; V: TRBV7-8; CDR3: CASSPPRENEQFF; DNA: TGTGCCAGCAGCCCACCTAGGGAAAATGAGCAGTTCTTC
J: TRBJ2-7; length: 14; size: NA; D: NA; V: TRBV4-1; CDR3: CASSQDLAPYEQYF; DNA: TGCGCCAGCAGCCAAGATCTAGCCCCCTACGAGCAGTACTTC
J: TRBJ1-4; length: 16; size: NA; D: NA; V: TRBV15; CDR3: CATSRDRDINNEKLFF; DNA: TGTGCCACCAGCAGAGATCGAGACATTAATAATGAAAAACTGTTTTTT
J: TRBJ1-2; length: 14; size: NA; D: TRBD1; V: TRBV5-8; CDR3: CASSLGQGDYGYTF; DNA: TGTGCCAGCAGCTTGGGGCAGGGGGACTATGGCTACACCTTC
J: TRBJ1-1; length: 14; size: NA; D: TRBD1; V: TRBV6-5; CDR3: CASRDRVGSTEAFF; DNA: TGTGCCAGCAGGGACAGGGTGGGGAGCACTGAAGCTTTCTTT
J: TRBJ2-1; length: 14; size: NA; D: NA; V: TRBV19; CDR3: CASSGGSSYNEQFF; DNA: TGTGCCAGTAGTGGGGGGAGCTCCTACAATGAGCAGTTCTTC
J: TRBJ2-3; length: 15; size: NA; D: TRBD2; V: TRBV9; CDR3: CASSAGTSGTDTQYF; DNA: TGTGCCAGCAGCGCCGGGACTAGCGGCACAGATACGCAGTATTTT
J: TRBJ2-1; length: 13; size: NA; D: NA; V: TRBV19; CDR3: CASSIVGSNEQFF; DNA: TGTGCCAGTAGTATAGTGGGGAGCAATGAGCAGTTCTTC
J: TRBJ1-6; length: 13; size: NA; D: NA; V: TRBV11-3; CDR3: CASSHRVDSPLHF; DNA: TGTGCCAGCAGCCACAGGGTTGATTCACCCCTCCACTTT
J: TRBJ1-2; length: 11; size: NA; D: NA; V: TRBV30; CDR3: CALLARRGYTF; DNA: TGTGCCCTACTCGCACGGCGGGGCTACACCTTC
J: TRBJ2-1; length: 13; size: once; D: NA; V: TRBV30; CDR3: CAWSVQSGNEQFF; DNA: TGCGCCTGGAGTGTACAGAGCGGAAATGAGCAGTTCTTC
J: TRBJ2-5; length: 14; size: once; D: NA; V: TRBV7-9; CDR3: CASSLWPDQETQYF; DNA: TGTGCCAGCAGCTTATGGCCAGATCAAGAGACCCAGTACTTC
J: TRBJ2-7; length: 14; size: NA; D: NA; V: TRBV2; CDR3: CASNTGIGTYEQYF; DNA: TGTGCCAGCAATACCGGGATTGGCACCTACGAGCAGTACTTC
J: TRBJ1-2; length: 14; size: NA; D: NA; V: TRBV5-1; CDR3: CASSFSDRSNGYTF; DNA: TGCGCCAGCAGCTTCTCTGACAGATCTAATGGCTACACCTTC
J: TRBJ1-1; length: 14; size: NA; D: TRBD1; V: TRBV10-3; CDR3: CAARKGAENTEAFF; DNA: TGTGCCGCAAGAAAGGGGGCCGAGAACACTGAAGCTTTCTTT
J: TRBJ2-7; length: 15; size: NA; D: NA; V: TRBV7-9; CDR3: CASSFGGAYSYEQYF; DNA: TGTGCCAGCAGCTTTGGTGGAGCTTACTCCTACGAGCAGTACTTC
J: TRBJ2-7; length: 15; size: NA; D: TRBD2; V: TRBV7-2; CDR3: CASSLASGGWDEQYF; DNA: TGTGCCAGCAGCTTAGCCAGCGGGGGGTGGGACGAGCAGTACTTC
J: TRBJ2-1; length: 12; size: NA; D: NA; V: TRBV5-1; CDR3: CASSFADNEQFF; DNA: TGCGCCAGCAGCTTCGCGGACAATGAGCAGTTCTTC
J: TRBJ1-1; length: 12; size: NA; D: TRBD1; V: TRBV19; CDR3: CASSGQGYEAFF; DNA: TGTGCCAGTAGTGGACAGGGGTACGAAGCTTTCTTT
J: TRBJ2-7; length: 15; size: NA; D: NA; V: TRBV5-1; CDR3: CASSSHRTGSYEQYF; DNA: TGCGCCAGCAGCTCCCACAGGACCGGGTCCTACGAGCAGTACTTC
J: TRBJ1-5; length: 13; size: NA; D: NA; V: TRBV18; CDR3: CASSPGDDQPQHF; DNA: TGTGCCAGCTCACCAGGAGACGATCAGCCCCAGCATTTT